The T cell receptor (beta chain) described here comes from a study of quantifying T cell responses using KT2 cells. Study background: RNA was reverse transcribed with TCR alpha and beta constant-region primers.

The cDNA 3' end received a ligated oligonucleotide with a UMI. The first PCR ran three to four cycles with an equimolar RC1.1 and RC1.2 beta primer mix. MiXCR, applied by TCRdb to the UMI-ligation and nested PCR reads, yields one record per CDR3 protein. The data contain about 33,000 distinct CDR3 sequences, over 9% of them seen just once; the ten biggest clones take up 9.5% to 10%. The sample is PBMC spiked with counted cells of clone KT2. The CDR3 spans 13 residues. Germline CDR1 reads SQVTM; CDR2 reads ANQGSEA. V was clipped by 6 bases and J by 5 bases, with 17 bases between them. This clonotype was detected ten times or more.

This chain joins TRBV29-1 and TRBJ2-7; D perhaps matches TRBD2 (5 bases). This receptor was identified in a human donor. The material sequenced was PBMCs spiked with cells of the T cell clone KT2. CDR3 in DNA: TGCAGCGTGGACTCTCAAGGTGGGAACGAGCAGTACTTC. It codes for CSVDSQGGNEQYF.